This entry describes one T cell receptor (beta chain). What it recognizes is unknown. 13 Jbeta primers and 60 Vbeta primers were used for the PCR. Data came from immunoSEQ multiplex PCR; TCRdb stores just in-frame clones and leaves some out. The sample shows hundreds of thousands of clones, more than 85% of them seen only once. The data belong to a study of cytomegalovirus exposure and HLA in healthy donors. On the study more broadly: Earlier results showed approximately 120 million unique TCR beta sequences derived from approximately 170 million T cells. General study points: The availability of immune exposure information extended only to CMV serostatus.

Trimming removed 0 bases from V and 3 bases from J, with 19 bases in between. From germline, CDR1 is SGHNT and CDR2 YYREEE (reference sequence). The CDR3 sequence is 18 residues long. This sequence was found in a woman aged 18-35 years in good health and CMV-seronegative. Sequencing input: PBMCs. This chain links TRBV5-4 with TRBJ2-1; TRBD2 might be the D (6 bases). DNA for the CDR3: TGTGCCAGCAGCTTGGGCCTACCGGGCGGGGAGGACTACAATGAGCAGTTCTTC. This translates into CASSLGLPGGEDYNEQFF.